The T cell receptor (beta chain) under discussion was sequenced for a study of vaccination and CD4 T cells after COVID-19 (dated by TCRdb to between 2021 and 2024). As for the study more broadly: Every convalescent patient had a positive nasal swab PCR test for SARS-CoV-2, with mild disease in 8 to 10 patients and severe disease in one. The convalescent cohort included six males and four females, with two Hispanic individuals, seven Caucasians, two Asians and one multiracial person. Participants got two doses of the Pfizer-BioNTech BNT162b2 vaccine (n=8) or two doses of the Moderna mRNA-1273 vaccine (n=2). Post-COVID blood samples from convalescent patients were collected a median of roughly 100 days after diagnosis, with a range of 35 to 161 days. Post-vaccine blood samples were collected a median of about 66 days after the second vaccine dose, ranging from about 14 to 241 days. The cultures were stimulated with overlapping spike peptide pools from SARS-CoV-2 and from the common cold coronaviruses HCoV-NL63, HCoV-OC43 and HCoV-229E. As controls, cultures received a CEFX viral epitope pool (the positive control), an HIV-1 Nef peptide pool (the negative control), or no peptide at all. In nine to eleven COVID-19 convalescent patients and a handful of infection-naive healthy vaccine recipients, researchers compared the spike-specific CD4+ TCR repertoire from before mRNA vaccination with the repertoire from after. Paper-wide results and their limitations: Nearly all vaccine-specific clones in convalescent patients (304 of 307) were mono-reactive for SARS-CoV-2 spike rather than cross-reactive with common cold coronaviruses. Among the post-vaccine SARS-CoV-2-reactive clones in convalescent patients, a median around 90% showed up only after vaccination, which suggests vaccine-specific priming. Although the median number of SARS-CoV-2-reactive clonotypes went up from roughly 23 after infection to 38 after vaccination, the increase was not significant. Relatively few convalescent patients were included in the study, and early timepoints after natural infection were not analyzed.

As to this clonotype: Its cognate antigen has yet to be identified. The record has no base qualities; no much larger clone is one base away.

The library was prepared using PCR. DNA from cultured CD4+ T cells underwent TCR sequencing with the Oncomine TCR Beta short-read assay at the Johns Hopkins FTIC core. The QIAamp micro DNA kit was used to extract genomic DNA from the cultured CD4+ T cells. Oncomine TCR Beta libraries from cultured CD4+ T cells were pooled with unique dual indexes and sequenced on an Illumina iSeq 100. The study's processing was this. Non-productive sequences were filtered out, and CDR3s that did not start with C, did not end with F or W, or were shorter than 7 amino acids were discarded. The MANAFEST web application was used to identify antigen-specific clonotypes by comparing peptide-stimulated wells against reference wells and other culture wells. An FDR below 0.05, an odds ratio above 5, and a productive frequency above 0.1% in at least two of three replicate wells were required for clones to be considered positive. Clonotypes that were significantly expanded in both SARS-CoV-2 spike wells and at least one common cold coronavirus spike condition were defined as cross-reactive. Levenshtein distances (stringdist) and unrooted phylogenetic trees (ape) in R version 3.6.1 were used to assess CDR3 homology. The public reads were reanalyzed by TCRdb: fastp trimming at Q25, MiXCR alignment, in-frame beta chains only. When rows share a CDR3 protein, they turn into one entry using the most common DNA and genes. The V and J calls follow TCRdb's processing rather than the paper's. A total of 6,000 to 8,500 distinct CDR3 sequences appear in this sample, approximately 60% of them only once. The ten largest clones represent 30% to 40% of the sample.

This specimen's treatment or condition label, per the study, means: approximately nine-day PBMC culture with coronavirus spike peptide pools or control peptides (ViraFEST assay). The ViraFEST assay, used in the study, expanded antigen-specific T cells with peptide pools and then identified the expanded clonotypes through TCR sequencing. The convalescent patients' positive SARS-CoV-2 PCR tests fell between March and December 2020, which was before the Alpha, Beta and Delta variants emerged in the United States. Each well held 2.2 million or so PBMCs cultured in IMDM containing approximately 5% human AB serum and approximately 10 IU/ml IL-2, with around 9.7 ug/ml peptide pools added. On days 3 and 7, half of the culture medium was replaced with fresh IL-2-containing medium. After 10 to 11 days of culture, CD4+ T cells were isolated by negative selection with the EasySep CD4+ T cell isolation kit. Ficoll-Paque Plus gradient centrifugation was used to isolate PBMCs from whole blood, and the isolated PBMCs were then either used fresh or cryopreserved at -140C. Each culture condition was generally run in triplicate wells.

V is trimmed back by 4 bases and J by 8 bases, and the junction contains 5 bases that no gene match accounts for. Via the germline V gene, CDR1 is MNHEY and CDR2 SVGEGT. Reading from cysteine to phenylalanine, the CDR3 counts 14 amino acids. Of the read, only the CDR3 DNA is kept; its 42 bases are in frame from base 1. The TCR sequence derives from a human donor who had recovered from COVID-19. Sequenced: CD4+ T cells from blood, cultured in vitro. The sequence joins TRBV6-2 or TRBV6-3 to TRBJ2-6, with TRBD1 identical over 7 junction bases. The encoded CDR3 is CASSFQGVTNVLTF. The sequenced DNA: TGTGCCAGCAGTTTCCAGGGGGTCACCAACGTCCTGACTTTC.